Each of the 24 T cell receptor beta chains below was sequenced from the same sample in a study of beta chain features in type 1 diabetes. The isolated RNA, all of it, was reverse transcribed, so expressed TCRB transcripts were what got sequenced. Sequenced by immunoSEQ multiplex PCR; TCRdb stores in-frame clones only, minus some. The sample consists of about 270,000 clones, approximately 14% of them appearing once. The sequencing input was naive CD4+ T cells from blood. Receptors were obtained from a woman aged 40 to 49 in good health.

This clone has a count of ten or more. The chain is built from TRBV23-1 and TRBJ1-1; 8 bases agree with TRBD1. TRBV23-1 is an open reading frame, and its role is uncertain. Germline trimming cut 5 bases from V and 3 bases from J; bases unmatched to any gene: 5. The CDR3 has 14 amino acids. CDR3 sequence (DNA): TGCGCCAGCAGTTTACAGGGGGGGGACACTGAAGCTTTCTTT. This gives the protein CASSLQGGDTEAFF.

The J gene is TRBJ1-6, the V gene TRBV4-3; 8 nucleotides match TRBD1. With V trimmed by 1 base and J by 11 bases, 7 bases remained unmatched. The CDR3 spans 15 residues. The germline CDR1 and CDR2 sequences are LGHNA and YSLEER. The CDR3 reads CASSQGGGQVAPLHF. The CDR3 DNA sequence: TGCGCCAGCAGCCAAGGAGGGGGACAGGTGGCACCCCTCCACTTT.

The chain is built from TRBV9 and TRBJ2-5; a weak D match, TRBD2 (5 bases). The CDR3 totals 13 residues. V was cut by 0 bases and J by 7 bases, with 10 bases left in between. Germline V gene sequence: CDR1 SGDLS, CDR2 YYNGEE. CDR3 in DNA: TGTGCCAGCAGCGTAGGCGGGCTGGGGACCCAGTACTTC. It yields the protein CASSVGGLGTQYF. Full variable domain (remainder filled in from reference TRBV9 and TRBJ2-5): DSGVTQTPKHLITATGQRVTLRCSPRSGDLSVYWYQQSLDQGLQFLIQYYNGEERAKGNILERFSAQQFPDLHSELNLSSLELGDSALYFCASSVGGLGTQYFGPGTRLLVL.

V is TRBV4-1 and J is TRBJ1-2; TRBD1 is a possible D gene (5 bases). CDR1 MGHRA and CDR2 YSYEKL come from the germline V gene. CDR3 length: 17 amino acids. V lost 0 bases, J lost 5 bases, and 19 bases lay in between. The CDR3 nucleotides read TGCGCCAGCAGCCAAGATCCAACAGGCCCTGTTTCTTATGGCTACACCTTC. Translating gives CASSQDPTGPVSYGYTF.

This chain uses TRBV27 with TRBJ2-1; 11 bases align to TRBD2. Germline values: CDR1 MNHEY, CDR2 SMNVEV (reference sequence). The CDR3 consists of 15 residues. V dropped 2 bases and J dropped 7; count of bases not matched to a gene: 4. The CDR3 DNA reads TGTGCCAGCAGTTTAGTAGCGGGGGGGCGAAATGAGCAGTTCTTC. Residues: CASSLVAGGRNEQFF.

This chain uses TRBV29-1 with TRBJ1-1; 7 bases agree with TRBD1. In germline, CDR1 is SQVTM, CDR2 ANQGSEA. The CDR3 is 13 amino acids. The V and J ends lost 6 bases and 0 bases, in that order; junction bases with no gene match: 4. The CDR3 region has the DNA TGCAGCGTGGGACAGCTTATGAACACTGAAGCTTTCTTT. As protein: CSVGQLMNTEAFF.

This clone was seen more than once but under ten times. CDR3 residues: CASSPTTGGGDEQYF. The CDR3 DNA reads TGTGCCAGCTCACCAACGACGGGGGGCGGAGACGAGCAGTACTTC. The rearrangement joins TRBV18 to TRBJ2-7; TRBD2 is a possible D gene (7 bases). Germline CDR1 and CDR2: KGHSH and LQKENI. Deletions cut 2 bases from V and 5 bases from J, with 16 bases between. The CDR3 runs to 15 residues. The whole variable domain, remainder taken from reference TRBV18 and TRBJ2-7, is NAGVMQNPRHLVRRRGQEARLRCSPMKGHSHVYWYRQLPEEGLKFMVYLQKENIIDESGMPKERFSAEFPKEGPSILRIQQVVRGDSAAYFCASSPTTGGGDEQYFGPGTRLTVT.

The chain employs TRBV6-5 and TRBJ2-7, with D maybe TRBD2 (6 bases). From germline, CDR1 is MNHEY and CDR2 SVGAGI. The CDR3 consists of 15 residues. Trimming removed 5 bases at V and 6 bases at J, with 20 bases between. This CDR3 is CASSRAWRAGPEQYF. The CDR3 coding sequence is TGTGCCAGCAGTCGGGCCTGGAGGGCGGGTCCCGAGCAGTACTTC.

This rearrangement joins TRBV5-1 to TRBJ2-3; D is uncertain. V lost 0 bases and J 6 bases, leaving 8 bases between the germline ends. This CDR3 has 13 amino acids. Germline V gene lookup returns CDR1 SGHRS and CDR2 YFSETQ. CDR3 sequence: CASSLDILDTQYF. The CDR3, as DNA: TGCGCCAGCAGCTTGGATATCCTGGATACGCAGTATTTT. The variable domain in full, with the rest retrieved from reference TRBV5-1 and TRBJ2-3, is KAGVTQTPRYLIKTRGQQVTLSCSPISGHRSVSWYQQTPGQGLQFLFEYFSETQRNKGNFPGRFSGRQFSNSRSEMNVSTLELGDSALYLCASSLDILDTQYFGPGTRLTVL.

This clone came up a few times. The chain links TRBV21-1 to TRBJ2-2; the table's D call TRBD2 went unverified against the DNA. TRBV21-1 is given as a pseudogene. This CDR3 contains 16 residues. DNA for the CDR3: TGTGCCAGCAGCCGGAGGTGGCAGGCGAACACCGGGGAGCTGTTTTTT. This gives the protein CASSRRWQANTGELFF.

This clone has more than one count but fewer than ten. CDR3 sequence reads: CASRRDITNEKLFF. Written as DNA, the CDR3 is TGTGCCAGCAGGCGGGATATCACTAATGAAAAACTGTTTTTT. V gene TRBV7-2 combines with J gene TRBJ1-4, with D unclear. The CDR3 sequence is 14 residues long. Trimming cost V 6 bases and J 2 bases, with 10 bases left between them. Per germline, CDR1 SGHTA and CDR2 FQGNSA.

A few counts support this clone. V usage is TRBV5-1 and J usage is TRBJ1-1, with TRBD1 as a possible D gene (6 bases). CDR3 length equals 15 residues. The V gene lost 0 bases and the J gene lost 4 bases, with 13 bases spanning the gap. Germline-derived CDR1 and CDR2 are SGHRS and YFSETQ. The CDR3 protein is CASSLEAGALTEAFF. The CDR3 nucleotides read TGCGCCAGCAGCTTGGAGGCAGGGGCCCTCACTGAAGCTTTCTTT.

The chain has TRBV18 and TRBJ1-2, with TRBD1 matching over 8 bases. The CDR3 is 14 amino acids. CDR1 KGHSH and CDR2 LQKENI come from the germline V gene. The V segment lost 1 base and the J segment 4 bases; nucleotides outside the gene matches: 2. This chain's CDR3 is CASSPLTGGYGYTF. The CDR3 DNA is TGTGCCAGCTCACCACTAACAGGGGGCTATGGCTACACCTTC.

This clone was seen more than once but under ten times. The CDR3 DNA reads TGTGCCACACGACAGACCGGGGAGCTGTTTTTT. It specifies CATRQTGELFF. The rearrangement joins TRBV2 to TRBJ2-2; a possible D gene is TRBD1 (5 bases). The V and J ends lost 10 bases and 5 bases respectively, with 8 bases between them. Germline CDR1 reads SNHLY; CDR2 reads FYNNEI. The CDR3 runs to 11 residues.

This clone was detected only a few times. V and J are TRBV20-1 and TRBJ1-1, with TRBD1 identical over 8 bases. Per the germline V gene, CDR1 is DFQATT and CDR2 is SNEGSKA (reference sequence). V shed 3 bases, J shed 11 bases, and the junction held 5 bases outside the gene matches. There are 11 residues in the CDR3. CDR3 coding DNA: TGCAGTGCTAGCCGACAGGGGTGGGCTTTCTTT. Amino acid sequence: CSASRQGWAFF.

This sequence joins TRBV29-1 and TRBJ1-2; D remains ambiguous. This CDR3 contains 14 residues. V was clipped by 4 bases and J by 9 bases, with 21 bases between them. Germline loops: CDR1 SQVTM, CDR2 ANQGSEA. The CDR3 reads CSVGQLLGRSSYTF. CDR3 nucleotides: TGCAGCGTTGGGCAGCTGCTGGGCCGGTCGAGCTACACCTTC.

This clone turned up a few times. V gene TRBV4-3 combines with J gene TRBJ1-6; D is unresolved. The length of the CDR3 is 17 residues. Germline values: CDR1 LGHNA, CDR2 YSLEER. V dropped 4 bases and J dropped 7 bases, with 20 bases sitting between them. As DNA, the CDR3 is TGCGCCAGCAGCCGAGAGAGAGCGAGTCGGAACAATTCACCCCTCCACTTT. This encodes CASSRERASRNNSPLHF.

This clone was seen a handful of times. The chain employs TRBV7-9 and TRBJ2-5, with 11 positions matching TRBD2. CDR1 is SEHNR and CDR2 is FQNEAQ in the germline V gene (reference sequence). This CDR3 is built from 14 residues. V was pared by 5 bases and J by 4 bases, with 3 bases of the junction left unmatched. Here the CDR3 reads CASSILAGVETQYF. CDR3 coding DNA: TGTGCCAGCAGCATACTAGCGGGGGTAGAGACCCAGTACTTC.

This chain uses TRBV5-1 with TRBJ2-3, with 7 nucleotides matching TRBD2. Looked up from germline, CDR1 is SGHRS and CDR2 is YFSETQ. V was pared by 4 bases and J by 2 bases, with 7 bases of the junction left unmatched. This CDR3 region has 15 residues. CDR3 sequence reads: CASSGGTTYTDTQYF. The CDR3 DNA is TGCGCCAGCAGCGGCGGGACTACCTACACAGATACGCAGTATTTT. Looking up the rest from reference TRBV5-1 and TRBJ2-3 gives the full variable domain: KAGVTQTPRYLIKTRGQQVTLSCSPISGHRSVSWYQQTPGQGLQFLFEYFSETQRNKGNFPGRFSGRQFSNSRSEMNVSTLELGDSALYLCASSGGTTYTDTQYFGPGTRLTVL.

The chain has TRBV5-6 and TRBJ1-1; no firm D call. Germline CDR1 SGHDT, CDR2 YYEEEE. V lost 4 bases to trimming and J lost 0 bases, with 10 bases between them. This CDR3 contains 14 residues. The CDR3 loop is CASSRKSVNTEAFF. In DNA form, the CDR3 reads TGTGCCAGCAGCCGCAAGTCGGTGAACACTGAAGCTTTCTTT.

This clone was seen only a few times. This rearrangement joins TRBV5-1 to TRBJ2-2; a possible D gene is TRBD1 (5 bases). Deletions cut 6 bases from V and 0 bases from J, with 12 bases between. CDR3 length equals 15 residues. Per germline, CDR1 SGHRS and CDR2 YFSETQ. The CDR3, as DNA: TGCGCCAGCAACCCTGGGGCCTCGAACACCGGGGAGCTGTTTTTT. The encoded protein is CASNPGASNTGELFF. Variable domain in full (rest from reference TRBV5-1 and TRBJ2-2): KAGVTQTPRYLIKTRGQQVTLSCSPISGHRSVSWYQQTPGQGLQFLFEYFSETQRNKGNFPGRFSGRQFSNSRSEMNVSTLELGDSALYLCASNPGASNTGELFFGEGSRLTVL.

The CDR3 coding sequence is TGCGCCAGCAGCCAAGCGACAGGGGGGAACACTGAAGCTTTCTTT. Amino acids: CASSQATGGNTEAFF. The chain combines TRBV4-3 with TRBJ1-1; 9 nucleotides match TRBD1. CDR3 length: 15 amino acids. Trimming cost V 1 base and J 1 base; bases outside gene matches: 1. Germline V lookup: CDR1 LGHNA, CDR2 YSLEER.

A remark on this clone: Other nucleotide sequences in the sample specify the same CDR3. V is TRBV5-1 and J is TRBJ2-1, with D maybe TRBD2 (5 bases). The V end was cut by 0 bases, the J end by 10 bases, with 8 bases between. Germline loops: CDR1 SGHRS, CDR2 YFSETQ. CDR3 length: 12 residues. The CDR3 here is CASSLDGGEQFF. The CDR3 DNA is TGCGCCAGCAGCTTGGACGGCGGGGAGCAGTTCTTC.

This clone showed up just a few times. The chain employs TRBV6-1 and TRBJ1-2; the match to TRBD1 covers 9 bases. The length of the CDR3 is 14 residues. With V trimmed by 8 bases and J by 2 bases, 6 bases remained unmatched. CDR1 and CDR2 from the germline V gene are MNHNS and SASEGT. CDR3 nucleotides: TGTGCCAGCCAAAAGGGACAGGGAAACTATGGCTACACCTTC. This sequence encodes CASQKGQGNYGYTF.